The T cell receptor beta chain under discussion was sequenced for a study of neurological immune-mediated disorders. Preparation of the unsorted libraries drew on 2 million PBMCs stored at -80 C. In every sequencing run, more than 170 million TCR-beta sequences were generated from 15-18 subjects. TCRdb redid the calling of the 5' RACE reads with MiXCR, one entry per CDR3 protein. Of 20,000 or so distinct CDR3 sequences in the sample, under 15% were seen once. This clonotype was detected many times. Sequenced material: PBMCs. The TCR originated in a middle-aged woman with HTLV-1-associated myelopathy (HAM/TSP).

CDR3 amino acids: CASSVQANTEAFF. CDR3 DNA sequence: TGTGCCAGCAGTGTACAGGCCAACACTGAAGCTTTCTTT. This rearrangement joins TRBV6-4 to TRBJ1-1; weak D call: TRBD1 (5 bases). V was shortened by 4 bases and J by 2 bases, with 8 bases between the two germline ends. Germline V gives CDR1 MRHNA, CDR2 SNTAGT. CDR3 length: 13 amino acids.